This passage covers 8 T cell receptor beta chains from one sample sequenced in a study of T cell repertoires in cytomegalovirus infection. No antigens are known for them. TCRdb itself ran the reads through MiXCR, one entry per CDR3 protein. The table records some 920,000 distinct CDR3 sequences, under 40% of them present only once. Source: cultured CD8+ T cells from PBMCs, taken from culture after CMV antigen stimulation. Receptors originate from a human donor in good health (CMV status not recorded). Some clones in this sample may be carry-over from other donors' samples.

A word on this clonotype: A read error may explain this, as a much larger clone is one base away. The chain recombines TRBV7-6 with TRBJ1-1, with a possible D match to TRBD1 (5 bases). Looked up from germline, CDR1 is SGHVS and CDR2 is FNYEAQ. The CDR3 totals 15 residues. The CDR3 DNA follows: TGTGTCAGCAGCCCCTCGACTCATGGGGGGACTGAAGCTTTCTTT. It codes for CVSSPSTHGGTEAFF.

This chain connects TRBV6-5 to TRBJ2-1; D unclear. The germline gives CDR1 MNHEY, CDR2 SVGAGI. Trimming left V 4 bases short and J 4 bases short, with 8 bases between. CDR3 length: 13 amino acids. CDR3 in amino acids: CASSSLTYNEQFF. In DNA, the CDR3 is TGTGCCAGCAGTTCCTTGACTTACAATGAGCAGTTCTTC.

The CDR3 spells CASSTTDNPNQPQHF. The CDR3 DNA sequence: TGTGCCAGCAGCACAACAGACAATCCGAATCAGCCCCAGCATTTT. The chain employs TRBV7-9 and TRBJ1-5; D not certain. Per the germline V gene, CDR1 is SEHNR and CDR2 is FQNEAQ (reference sequence). This CDR3 contains 15 residues. Deletions cut 5 bases from V and 4 bases from J, with 15 bases between.

This clonotype was counted only a few times. This chain links TRBV25-1 with TRBJ2-3; tentative D call: TRBD2 (5 bases). CDR1 is MGHDK, CDR2 SYGVNS, per germline. Trimming removed 4 bases at V and 10 bases at J, with 18 bases between. This CDR3 is built from 14 residues. The CDR3 protein is CASSAQGGSDPQYF. CDR3 nucleotide sequence: TGTGCCAGCAGTGCTCAAGGCGGGTCGGATCCGCAGTATTTT.

The chain couples TRBV27 to TRBJ2-5; 9 bases align to TRBD2. The CDR3 covers 15 residues. Germline CDR1 and CDR2: MNHEY and SMNVEV (reference sequence). V was clipped by 2 bases and J by 4 bases; unmatched bases: 5. The CDR3 is CASSLRRGGRETQYF. CDR3 in DNA: TGTGCCAGCAGTTTAAGGCGGGGGGGCAGAGAGACCCAGTACTTC.

The chain recombines TRBV20-1 with TRBJ2-3; 7 bases are a match to TRBD2. This CDR3 is built from 18 residues. Per germline, CDR1 DFQATT and CDR2 SNEGSKA (reference sequence). With 3 bases clipped from V and 0 bases from J, the junction kept 15 bases outside the gene matches. CDR3 sequence: CSASSFYRGGESTDTQYF. Here the CDR3 DNA reads TGCAGTGCTAGCAGCTTTTACCGGGGAGGGGAGAGCACAGATACGCAGTATTTT.

The genes are TRBV27 and TRBJ2-1; no firm D call. V was cut by 4 bases and J by 4 bases, with 14 bases left in between. The CDR3 has 15 residues. Per the germline V gene, CDR1 is MNHEY and CDR2 is SMNVEV (reference sequence). CDR3 in DNA: TGTGCCAGCAGTTCAGCTCCGATGTTGTACAATGAGCAGTTCTTC. Translated: CASSSAPMLYNEQFF.

This clonotype was seen a few times. V is TRBV4-2 and J is TRBJ1-6; D may be TRBD1 (6 bases). CDR1 and CDR2 from the germline V gene are LGHNA and YNFKEQ. The CDR3 covers 17 residues. V was shortened by 2 bases and J by 7 bases, with 18 bases between the two germline ends. The chain's CDR3 is CASSQLPRGGPNSPLHF. Written as DNA, the CDR3 is TGTGCCAGCAGCCAACTCCCCAGGGGCGGACCGAATTCACCCCTCCACTTT.